This T cell receptor beta chain was obtained from a study of T-cell memory formation after mild COVID-19. Study-level background: The study found TCR clusters largely donor specific. Study-wide results and limits: Second-wave clones that peaked on day 37 lacked confirmed SARS-CoV-2 specificity. Clones shrinking between day 15 and 85 showed a balanced CD4/CD8 split, and those that grew later tilted toward CD4+.

Details on this clonotype: Antigen: not known.

One entry per CDR3 protein results from TCRdb running MiXCR on the 5' RACE reads. Of 85,000 to 120,000 distinct CDR3 sequences in the sample, over 15% were seen once. This CDR3 has 13 residues. Deletions cut 5 bases from V and 6 bases from J, with 13 bases between. Sequenced: PBMCs or a T cell subset sorted from them (not recorded which). The chain carries TRBV12-3 or TRBV12-4 and TRBJ1-1; D unresolved. The sequence was collected from an adult woman who had mild COVID-19 (a few samples of this study predate the infection). Cell type and time point are not known. CDR3 loop: CASSDILRAEAFF. For the CDR3, the DNA is TGTGCCAGCAGTGACATCCTAAGGGCTGAAGCTTTCTTT.